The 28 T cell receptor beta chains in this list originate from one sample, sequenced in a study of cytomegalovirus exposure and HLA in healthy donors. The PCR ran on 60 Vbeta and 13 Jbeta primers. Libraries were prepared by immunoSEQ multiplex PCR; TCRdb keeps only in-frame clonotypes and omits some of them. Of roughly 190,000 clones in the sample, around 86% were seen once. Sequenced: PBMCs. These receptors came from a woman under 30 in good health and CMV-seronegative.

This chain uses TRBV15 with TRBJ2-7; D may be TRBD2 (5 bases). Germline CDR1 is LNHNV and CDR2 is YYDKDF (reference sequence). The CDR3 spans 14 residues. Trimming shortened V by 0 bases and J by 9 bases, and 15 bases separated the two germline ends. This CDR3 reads CATSREEGTTGQYF. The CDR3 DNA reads TGTGCCACCAGCAGAGAAGAGGGTACTACGGGGCAGTACTTC.

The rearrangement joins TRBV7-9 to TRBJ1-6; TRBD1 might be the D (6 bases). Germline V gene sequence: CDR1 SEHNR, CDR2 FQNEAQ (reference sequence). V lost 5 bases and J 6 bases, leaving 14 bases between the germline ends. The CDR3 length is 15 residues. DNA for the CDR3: TGTGCCAGCAGCGCCGGGGACATTTTTAATTCACCCCTCCACTTT. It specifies CASSAGDIFNSPLHF.

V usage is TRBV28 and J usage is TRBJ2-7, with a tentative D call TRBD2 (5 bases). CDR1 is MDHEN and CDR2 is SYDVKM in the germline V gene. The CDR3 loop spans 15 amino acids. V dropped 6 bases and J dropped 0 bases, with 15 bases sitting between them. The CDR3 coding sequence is TGTGCCAGCAGGCATAATAGCGCGTACTCCTACGAGCAGTACTTC. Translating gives CASRHNSAYSYEQYF.

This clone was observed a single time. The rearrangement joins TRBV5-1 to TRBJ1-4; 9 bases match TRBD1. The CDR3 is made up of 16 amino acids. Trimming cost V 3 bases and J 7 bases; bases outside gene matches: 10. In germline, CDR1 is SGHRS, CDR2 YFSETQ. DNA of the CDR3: TGCGCCAGCAGCTCCTTCGGACAGGGGCACTTTGAAAAACTGTTTTTT. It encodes CASSSFGQGHFEKLFF. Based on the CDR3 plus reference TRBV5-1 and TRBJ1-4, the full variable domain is KAGVTQTPRYLIKTRGQQVTLSCSPISGHRSVSWYQQTPGQGLQFLFEYFSETQRNKGNFPGRFSGRQFSNSRSEMNVSTLELGDSALYLCASSSFGQGHFEKLFFGSGTQLSVL.

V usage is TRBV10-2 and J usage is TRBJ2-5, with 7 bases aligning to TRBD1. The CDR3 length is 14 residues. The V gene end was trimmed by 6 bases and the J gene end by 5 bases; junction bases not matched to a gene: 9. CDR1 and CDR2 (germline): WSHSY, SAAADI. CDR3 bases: TGCGCCAGCAGGGGGGACAGTTCGAGGGAGACCCAGTACTTC. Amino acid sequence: CASRGDSSRETQYF.

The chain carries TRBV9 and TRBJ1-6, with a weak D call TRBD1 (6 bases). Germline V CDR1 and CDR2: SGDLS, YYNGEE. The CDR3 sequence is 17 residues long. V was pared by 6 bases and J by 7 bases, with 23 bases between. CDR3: CASNQGQGPLGNSPLHF. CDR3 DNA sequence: TGTGCCAGCAACCAGGGGCAGGGACCACTGGGAAATTCACCCCTCCACTTT.

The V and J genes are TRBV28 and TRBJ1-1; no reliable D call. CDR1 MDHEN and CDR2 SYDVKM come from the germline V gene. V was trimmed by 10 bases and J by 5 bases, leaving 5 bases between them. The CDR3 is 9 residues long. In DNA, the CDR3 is TGTGCCACGTTAACTGAAGCTTTCTTT. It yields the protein CATLTEAFF.

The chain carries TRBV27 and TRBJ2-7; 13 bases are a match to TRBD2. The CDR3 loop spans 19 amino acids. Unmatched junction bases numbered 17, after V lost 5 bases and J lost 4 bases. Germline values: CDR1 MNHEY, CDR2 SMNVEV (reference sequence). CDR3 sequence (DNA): TGTGCCAGCAGTGGCACCGGGACTAGCGGGAATCATGGGAAGTACGAGCAGTACTTC. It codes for CASSGTGTSGNHGKYEQYF.

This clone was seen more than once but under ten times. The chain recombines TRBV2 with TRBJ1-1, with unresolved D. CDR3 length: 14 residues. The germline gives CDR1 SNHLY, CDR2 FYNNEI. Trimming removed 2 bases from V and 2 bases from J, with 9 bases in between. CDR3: CASSEPPRNTEAFF. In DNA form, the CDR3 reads TGTGCCAGCAGTGAACCCCCCAGAAACACTGAAGCTTTCTTT.

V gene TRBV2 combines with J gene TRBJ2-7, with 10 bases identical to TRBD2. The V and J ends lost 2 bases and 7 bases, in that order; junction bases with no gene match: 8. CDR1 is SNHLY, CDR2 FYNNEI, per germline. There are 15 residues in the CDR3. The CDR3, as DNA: TGTGCCAGCAGTGAATGGATTAGCGGGAGGTTTGAGCAGTACTTC. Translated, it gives CASSEWISGRFEQYF.

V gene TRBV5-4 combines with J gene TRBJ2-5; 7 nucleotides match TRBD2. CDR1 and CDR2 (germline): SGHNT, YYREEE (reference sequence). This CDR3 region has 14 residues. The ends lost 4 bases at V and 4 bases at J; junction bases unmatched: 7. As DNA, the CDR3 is TGTGCCAGCAGCCCCGGGGAGGGCGGAGAGACCCAGTACTTC. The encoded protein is CASSPGEGGETQYF.

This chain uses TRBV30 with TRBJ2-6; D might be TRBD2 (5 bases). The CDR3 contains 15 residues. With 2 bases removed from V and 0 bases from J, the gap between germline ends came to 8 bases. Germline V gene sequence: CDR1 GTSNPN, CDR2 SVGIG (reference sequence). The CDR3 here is CAWSRDLSGANVLTF. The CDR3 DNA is TGTGCCTGGAGTCGGGATCTCTCTGGGGCCAACGTCCTGACTTTC.

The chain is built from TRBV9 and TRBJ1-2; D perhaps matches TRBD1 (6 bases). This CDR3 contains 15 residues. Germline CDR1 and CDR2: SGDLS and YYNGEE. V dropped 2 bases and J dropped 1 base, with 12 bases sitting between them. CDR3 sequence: CASSVGRGINYGYTF. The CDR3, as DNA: TGTGCCAGCAGCGTCGGCAGGGGTATTAACTATGGCTACACCTTC.

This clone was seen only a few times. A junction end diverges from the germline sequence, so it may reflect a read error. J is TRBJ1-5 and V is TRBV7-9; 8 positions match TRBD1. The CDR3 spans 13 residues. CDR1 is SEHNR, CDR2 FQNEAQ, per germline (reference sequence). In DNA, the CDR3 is TGTGCCAGCAGCCCAATGGGACAGGCGCCCAAGCATTTT. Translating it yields CASSPMGQAPKHF.

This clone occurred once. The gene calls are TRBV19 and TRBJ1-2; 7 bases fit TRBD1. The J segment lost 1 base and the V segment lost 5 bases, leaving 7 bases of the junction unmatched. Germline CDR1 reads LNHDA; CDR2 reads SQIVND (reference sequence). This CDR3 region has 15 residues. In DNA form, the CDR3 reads TGTGCCAGTAGTTTCTCGGACAGGCGTAACTATGGCTACACCTTC. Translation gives CASSFSDRRNYGYTF.

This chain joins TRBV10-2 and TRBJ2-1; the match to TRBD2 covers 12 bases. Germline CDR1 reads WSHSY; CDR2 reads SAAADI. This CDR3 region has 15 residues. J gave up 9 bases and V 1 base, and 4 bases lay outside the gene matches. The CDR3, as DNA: TGCGCCAGCAGTGAGTGGCTAGCGGGGGGGTCTGAGCAGTTCTTC. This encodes CASSEWLAGGSEQFF.

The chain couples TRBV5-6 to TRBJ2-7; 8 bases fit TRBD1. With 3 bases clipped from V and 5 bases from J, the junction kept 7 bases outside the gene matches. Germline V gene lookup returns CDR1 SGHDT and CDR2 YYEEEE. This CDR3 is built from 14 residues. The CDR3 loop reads CASSSRTGTHEQYF. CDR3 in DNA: TGTGCCAGCAGCTCCCGGACAGGGACGCACGAGCAGTACTTC.

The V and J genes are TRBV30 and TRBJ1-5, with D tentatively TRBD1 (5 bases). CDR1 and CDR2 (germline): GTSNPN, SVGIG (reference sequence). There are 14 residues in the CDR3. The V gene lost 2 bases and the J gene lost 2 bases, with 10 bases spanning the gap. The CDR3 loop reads CAWSLGHGNQPQHF. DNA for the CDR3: TGTGCCTGGAGTTTAGGACATGGCAATCAGCCCCAGCATTTT.

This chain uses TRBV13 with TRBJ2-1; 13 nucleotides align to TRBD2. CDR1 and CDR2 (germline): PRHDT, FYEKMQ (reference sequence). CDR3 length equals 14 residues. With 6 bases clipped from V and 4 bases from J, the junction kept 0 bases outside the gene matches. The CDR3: CASRTSGGYNEQFF. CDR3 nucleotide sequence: TGTGCCAGCAGGACTAGCGGGGGGTACAATGAGCAGTTCTTC.

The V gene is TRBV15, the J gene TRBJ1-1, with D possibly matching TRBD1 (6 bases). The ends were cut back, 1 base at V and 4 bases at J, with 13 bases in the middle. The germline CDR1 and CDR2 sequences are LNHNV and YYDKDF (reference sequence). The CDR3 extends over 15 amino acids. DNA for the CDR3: TGTGCCACCAGCAGAGCCCTTGGGGGGGCCACTGAAGCTTTCTTT. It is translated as CATSRALGGATEAFF.

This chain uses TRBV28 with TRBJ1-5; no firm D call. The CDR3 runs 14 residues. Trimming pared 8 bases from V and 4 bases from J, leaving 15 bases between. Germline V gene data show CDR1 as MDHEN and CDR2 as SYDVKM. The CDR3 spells CASRTAQLNQPQHF. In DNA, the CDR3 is TGTGCCAGCCGGACTGCTCAGCTGAATCAGCCCCAGCATTTT.

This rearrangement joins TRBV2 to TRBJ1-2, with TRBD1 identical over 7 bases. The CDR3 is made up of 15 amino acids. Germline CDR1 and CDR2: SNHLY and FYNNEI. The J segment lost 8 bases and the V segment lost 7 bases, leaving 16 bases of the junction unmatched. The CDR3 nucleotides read TGTGCCAGCAACAGTGCTGTGAAGGGGGCGTGGGGCTACACCTTC. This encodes CASNSAVKGAWGYTF.

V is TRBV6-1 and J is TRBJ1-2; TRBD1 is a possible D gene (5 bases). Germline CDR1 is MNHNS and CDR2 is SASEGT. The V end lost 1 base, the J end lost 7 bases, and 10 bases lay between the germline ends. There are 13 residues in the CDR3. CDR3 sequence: CASSEDWGVGYTF. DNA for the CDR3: TGTGCCAGCAGTGAAGACTGGGGGGTTGGCTACACCTTC.

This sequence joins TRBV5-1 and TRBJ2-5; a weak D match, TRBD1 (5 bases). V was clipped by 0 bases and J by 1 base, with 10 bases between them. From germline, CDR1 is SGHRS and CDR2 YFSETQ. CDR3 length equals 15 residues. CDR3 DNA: TGCGCCAGCAGCTTGGGCAGGGCATCCCAAGAGACCCAGTACTTC. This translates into CASSLGRASQETQYF. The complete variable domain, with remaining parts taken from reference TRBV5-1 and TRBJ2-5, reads KAGVTQTPRYLIKTRGQQVTLSCSPISGHRSVSWYQQTPGQGLQFLFEYFSETQRNKGNFPGRFSGRQFSNSRSEMNVSTLELGDSALYLCASSLGRASQETQYFGPGTRLLVL.

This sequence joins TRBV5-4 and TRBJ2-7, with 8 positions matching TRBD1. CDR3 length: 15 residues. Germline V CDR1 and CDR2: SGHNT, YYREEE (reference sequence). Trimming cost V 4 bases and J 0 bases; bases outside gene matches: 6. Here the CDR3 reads CASSRTGINSYEQYF. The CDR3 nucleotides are TGTGCCAGCAGCCGGACAGGGATCAACTCCTACGAGCAGTACTTC. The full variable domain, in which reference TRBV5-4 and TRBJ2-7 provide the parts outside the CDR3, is ETGVTQSPTHLIKTRGQQVTLRCSSQSGHNTVSWYQQALGQGPQFIFQYYREEENGRGNFPPRFSGLQFPNYSSELNVNALELDDSALYLCASSRTGINSYEQYFGPGTRLTVT.

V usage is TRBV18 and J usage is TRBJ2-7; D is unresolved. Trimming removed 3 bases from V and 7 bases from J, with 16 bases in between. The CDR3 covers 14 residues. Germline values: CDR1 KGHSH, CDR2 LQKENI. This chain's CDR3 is CASSPQDRVREQYF. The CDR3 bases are TGTGCCAGCTCACCGCAAGATCGGGTTAGAGAGCAGTACTTC.

The CDR3 nucleotides read TGTGCCAGCAGCCCTCCTAGGCCGAACACCGGGGAGCTGTTTTTT. Residues: CASSPPRPNTGELFF. The genes are TRBV7-9 and TRBJ2-2; D unclear. V was cut by 5 bases and J by 0 bases, with 10 bases left in between. CDR1 is SEHNR and CDR2 is FQNEAQ in the germline V gene (reference sequence). The CDR3 totals 15 residues.

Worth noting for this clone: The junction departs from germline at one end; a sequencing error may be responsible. CDR3 DNA: TGTGCCAGCCGTGACCTCATTTCAGGTTACTATGGCTACACCTTC. Its translation is CASRDLISGYYGYTF. This chain joins TRBV6-1 and TRBJ1-2; D gene uncertain. CDR1 is MNHNS and CDR2 is SASEGT in the germline V gene. This CDR3 region has 15 residues.